Following are 19 T cell receptor beta chains from one sample sequenced in a study of regulatory T cells in long-lasting Graves disease. The time point here: newly diagnosed GD, antithyroid drugs for less than 3 months. PBMC RNA served as the TCR library source. TCR beta libraries were built with iRepertoire HTBI primers and Arm-PCR of CDR3 regions. TCRdb re-analysed the multiplex PCR reads in MiXCR, keeping a single row per CDR3 protein. The profile shows some 330,000 distinct CDR3 sequences, roughly 12% of them singletons. The same sample was also used in a study of T cells in Graves' hyperthyroidism and ophthalmopathy.

The sample in question was peripheral blood mononuclear cells (PBMCs), obtained at new diagnosis, from a patient treated with antithyroid drugs. These receptor sequences come from a woman aged 18-29 years with Graves disease.

The V and J genes are TRBV12-3 or TRBV12-4 and TRBJ2-5; D is unclear. V was shortened by 3 bases and J by 1 base, with 6 bases between the two germline ends. The CDR3 totals 13 residues. The CDR3 is CASSLGSQETQYF. The CDR3 region has the DNA TGTGCCAGCAGTTTGGGATCCCAAGAGACCCAGTACTTC.

This clonotype was seen at least ten times. The DNA for the CDR3 is TGCAGTGCCAATGAGGCCAGGGGATATCAGCCCCAGCATTTT. Its protein is CSANEARGYQPQHF. This chain links TRBV20-1 with TRBJ1-5; possible D gene TRBD1, 6 bases. The germline V and J ends were trimmed by 6 bases and 5 bases, with 17 bases remaining between them. Looked up from germline, CDR1 is DFQATT and CDR2 is SNEGSKA (reference sequence). This CDR3 is built from 14 residues.

The chain recombines TRBV3-1 with TRBJ1-6, with D hard to call. This CDR3 spans 13 amino acids. The germline V and J ends were trimmed by 1 base and 11 bases, with 9 bases remaining between them. CDR1 is LGHDT, CDR2 YNNKEL, per germline (reference sequence). The CDR3: CASSQVYRTPLHF. CDR3 bases: TGTGCCAGCAGCCAAGTGTACAGAACACCCCTCCACTTT.

This clonotype was seen at least ten times. This chain connects TRBV6-1 to TRBJ2-2; D not certain. CDR1 and CDR2 from the germline V gene are MNHNS and SASEGT. The germline V and J ends were trimmed by 6 bases and 2 bases, with 10 bases remaining between them. This CDR3 has 14 amino acids. CDR3: CASRPTLNTGELFF. In nucleotides, the CDR3 is TGTGCCAGCAGGCCGACTTTAAACACCGGGGAGCTGTTTTTT.

This chain links TRBV7-9 with TRBJ1-4, with no clear D. The CDR3 covers 15 residues. CDR1 and CDR2 from the germline V gene are SEHNR and FQNEAQ (reference sequence). Trimming pared 3 bases from V and 8 bases from J, leaving 16 bases between. The CDR3 spells CASSLATRWGEKLFF. CDR3 coding DNA: TGTGCCAGCAGCTTGGCGACCCGGTGGGGAGAAAAACTGTTTTTT.

The gene calls are TRBV6-2 or TRBV6-3 and TRBJ1-1; D remains ambiguous. Per germline, CDR1 MNHEY and CDR2 SVGEGT. The CDR3 has 13 residues. V lost 2 bases to trimming and J lost 8 bases, with 12 bases between them. CDR3 in amino acids: CASSYDEGREAFF. Written as DNA, the CDR3 is TGTGCCAGCAGTTACGATGAGGGCAGAGAAGCTTTCTTT.

This clonotype was counted ten times or more. The chain links TRBV5-8 to TRBJ2-5; 11 bases line up with TRBD1. Germline CDR1 reads SGHTS; CDR2 reads YDEGEE. J lost 3 bases, V lost 2 bases, and 12 bases had no gene match. This CDR3 spans 18 amino acids. The CDR3 spells CASSFGQGAILAEETQYF. Written as DNA, the CDR3 is TGTGCCAGCAGCTTTGGACAGGGGGCCATATTGGCGGAAGAGACCCAGTACTTC.

This clonotype has ten or more counts. The chain is built from TRBV20-1 and TRBJ2-5; possible D gene TRBD2, 6 bases. Germline assignment: CDR1 DFQATT and CDR2 SNEGSKA (reference sequence). V gave up 8 bases and J gave up 3 bases, with 19 bases separating them. This CDR3 has 14 residues. The CDR3 DNA reads TGCAGTCTCCCCGGAGGGCCTTTAGAAGAGACCCAGTACTTC. Its protein product is CSLPGGPLEETQYF.

The rearrangement links TRBV5-6 to TRBJ1-1, with D possibly being TRBD1 (6 bases). Germline V gives CDR1 SGHDT, CDR2 YYEEEE. V dropped 0 bases and J dropped 1 base, with 16 bases sitting between them. The CDR3 extends over 17 amino acids. CDR3 sequence (DNA): TGTGCCAGCAGCTTGGAGGGGACACGGGGCGGGAACACTGAAGCTTTCTTT. Translating it yields CASSLEGTRGGNTEAFF. The variable domain in full, completed from reference TRBV5-6 and TRBJ1-1, reads DAGVTQSPTHLIKTRGQQVTLRCSPKSGHDTVSWYQQALGQGPQFIFQYYEEEERQRGNFPDRFSGHQFPNYSSELNVNALLLGDSALYLCASSLEGTRGGNTEAFFGQGTRLTVV.

This clonotype was recorded many times. The J gene is TRBJ2-6, the V gene TRBV2; the D is unclear. V was cut by 6 bases and J by 0 bases, with 21 bases left in between. Germline V CDR1 and CDR2: SNHLY, FYNNEI. This CDR3 region has 19 residues. CDR3 nucleotides: TGTGCCAGCAGCCCGATACACCGATTATTCTTCTCTGGGGCCAACGTCCTGACTTTC. Translated, it gives CASSPIHRLFFSGANVLTF.

This clonotype turned up a few times. The chain joins TRBV12-3 or TRBV12-4 to TRBJ2-3; 14 bases agree with TRBD2. V lost 3 bases to trimming and J lost 2 bases; unmatched junction nucleotides: 10. This CDR3 has 19 residues. This chain's CDR3 is CASSFKGGLAGVSTDTQYF. The CDR3 DNA is TGTGCCAGCAGTTTTAAAGGGGGACTAGCGGGGGTTTCCACAGATACGCAGTATTTT.

This clonotype appeared a few times. The chain is built from TRBV5-1 and TRBJ2-3, with D possibly being TRBD1 or TRBD2 (5 bases each). The CDR3 contains 14 residues. V lost 4 bases to trimming and J lost 5 bases, with 14 bases between them. The germline CDR1 and CDR2 sequences are SGHRS and YFSETQ. CDR3 bases: TGCGCCAGCAGCCCAGGGACCTCAGGAGATACGCAGTATTTT. As protein: CASSPGTSGDTQYF.

This clonotype appeared many times. V usage is TRBV6-2 or TRBV6-3 and J usage is TRBJ2-3, with TRBD2 as a possible D gene (5 bases). The germline V gene has CDR1 MNHEY and CDR2 SVGEGT. V was pared by 0 bases and J by 0 bases, with 10 bases between. The CDR3 consists of 16 residues. The CDR3 bases are TGTGCCAGCAGTTACTCGGTACTAGAGAGCACAGATACGCAGTATTTT. It encodes CASSYSVLESTDTQYF.

This clonotype was observed at least ten times. The chain carries TRBV28 and TRBJ1-5, with D uncertain. This CDR3 has 13 amino acids. Germline values: CDR1 MDHEN, CDR2 SYDVKM. The V end lost 2 bases, the J end lost 9 bases, and 11 bases lay between the germline ends. The CDR3 loop reads CASSLSRRVPQHF. CDR3 in DNA: TGTGCCAGCAGTTTAAGTAGGAGAGTGCCCCAGCATTTT. The variable domain in full, completed from reference TRBV28 and TRBJ1-5, reads DVKVTQSSRYLVKRTGEKVFLECVQDMDHENMFWYRQDPGLGLRLIYFSYDVKMKEKGDIPEGYSVSREKKERFSLILESASTNQTSMYLCASSLSRRVPQHFGDGTRLSIL.

This clonotype was detected many times. The chain links TRBV7-2 to TRBJ1-1; D is undetermined. Trimming removed 3 bases from V and 1 base from J, with 12 bases in between. CDR1 and CDR2 from the germline V gene are SGHTA and FQGNSA. The CDR3 is made up of 15 amino acids. The CDR3 coding sequence is TGTGCCAGCAGCTTCACGGTTCGTACGAACACTGAAGCTTTCTTT. Residues: CASSFTVRTNTEAFF.

Ten or more counts support this clonotype. V gene TRBV15 combines with J gene TRBJ2-2, with D tentatively TRBD1 (7 bases). V dropped 0 bases and J dropped 5 bases, with 16 bases sitting between them. From germline, CDR1 is LNHNV and CDR2 YYDKDF (reference sequence). The CDR3 extends over 17 amino acids. CDR3 residues: CATSREQEGAWTGELFF. CDR3 nucleotides: TGTGCCACCAGCAGAGAACAGGAGGGGGCGTGGACCGGGGAGCTGTTTTTT.

Many counts were recorded for this clonotype. The V and J genes are TRBV14 and TRBJ2-7; possible D gene TRBD1, 6 bases. CDR1 SGHDN and CDR2 FVKESK come from the germline V gene. This CDR3 spans 13 amino acids. Trimming cost V 4 bases and J 7 bases, with 14 bases left between them. DNA of the CDR3: TGTGCCAGCAGCCTCGGGCACAGGGATGAGCAGTACTTC. It yields the protein CASSLGHRDEQYF.

This clonotype showed up many times. The CDR3 sequence is CASSPLRDTQYF. The CDR3 bases are TGTGCCAGCAGCCCCCTTAGAGATACGCAGTATTTT. The V call is TRBV12-3 or TRBV12-4, the J call TRBJ2-3; D unresolved. V gave up 6 bases and J gave up 5 bases, with 9 bases separating them. The CDR3 is made up of 12 amino acids.

Many counts were recorded for this clonotype. The V call is TRBV7-9, the J call TRBJ2-7; TRBD2 matches at 10 bases. CDR1 and CDR2 from the germline V gene are SEHNR and FQNEAQ (reference sequence). The CDR3 is 16 residues long. Trimming cost V 1 base and J 0 bases; bases outside gene matches: 3. In DNA, the CDR3 is TGTGCCAGCAGCTTAGGTCTAGCGGGGGACTCCTACGAGCAGTACTTC. Translation: CASSLGLAGDSYEQYF.